The clone carrying this T cell receptor beta chain was seen at least ten times. What it binds is unknown. This record belongs to a study of T cell repertoires in cytomegalovirus infection. Study-wide context: CMV epitopes, recently identified HLA-C-restricted and well-studied HLA-B-restricted, were used. TCR beta signatures that were public indicated CMV infection and matching HLA type.

MiXCR was run by TCRdb on the reads, yielding one entry per CDR3 protein. The table includes 450,000 to 600,000 distinct CDR3 sequences, roughly a third detected once. Findings and limits, study-wide: Predominance within the ex vivo response was attributable to HLA-C-restricted CMV-specific TCR beta clonotypes.

The origin of this receptor is a human donor in good health (CMV status not recorded). Some clones in this sample may be carry-over from other donors' samples. This material consisted of cultured PBMCs, taken from culture after CMV antigen stimulation.

CDR3 amino acids: CASSPTRDNEQFF. CDR3 DNA: TGTGCCAGCAGCCCGACCCGGGACAATGAGCAGTTCTTC. The V and J genes are TRBV7-3 and TRBJ2-1; no clear D. This CDR3 region has 13 residues. Germline assignment: CDR1 SGHTA and CDR2 FQGTGA. V was cut by 5 bases and J by 5 bases, with 10 bases left in between.